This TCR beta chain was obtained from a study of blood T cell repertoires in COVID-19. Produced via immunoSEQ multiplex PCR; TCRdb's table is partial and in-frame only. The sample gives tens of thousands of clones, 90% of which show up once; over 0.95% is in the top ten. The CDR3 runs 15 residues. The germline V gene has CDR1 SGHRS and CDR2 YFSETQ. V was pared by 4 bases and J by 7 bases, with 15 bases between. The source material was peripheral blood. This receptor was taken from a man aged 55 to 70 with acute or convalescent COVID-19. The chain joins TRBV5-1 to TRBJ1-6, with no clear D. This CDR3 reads CASSVGLQTNSPLHF. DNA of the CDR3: TGCGCCAGCAGCGTGGGATTACAGACGAATTCACCCCTCCACTTT.